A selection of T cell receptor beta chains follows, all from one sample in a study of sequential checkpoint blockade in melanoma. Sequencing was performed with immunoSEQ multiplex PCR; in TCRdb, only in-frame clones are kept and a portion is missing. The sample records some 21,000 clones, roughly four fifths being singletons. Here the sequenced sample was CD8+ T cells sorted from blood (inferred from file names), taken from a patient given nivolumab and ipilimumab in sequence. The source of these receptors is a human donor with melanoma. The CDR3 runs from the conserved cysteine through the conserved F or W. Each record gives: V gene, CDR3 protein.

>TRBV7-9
CASSSPGSGDYEQYF
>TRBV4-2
CASREGQGRRAFF
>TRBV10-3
CAISAANEQFF
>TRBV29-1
CSVEGSGNEKLFF
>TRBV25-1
CASRATTDATGELFF
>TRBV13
CASSMSLDYSHGEQYF
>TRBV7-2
CASSLGTSGSADTQYF
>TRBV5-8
CASSLTSGKRTDTQYF
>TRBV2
CASSDELAGYTGELFF
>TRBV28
CASSLEGRVSEKLFF
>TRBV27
CASSLTSGPYNEQFF
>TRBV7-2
CASSLGSGGSYNEQFF
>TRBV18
CASSPPQGPNYGYTF
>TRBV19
CASSTGTGHSNQPQHF
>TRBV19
CASSIVGGRNYEQYF
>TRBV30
CAWSVPKPPEQYF
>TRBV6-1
CASSVTGDYGYTF
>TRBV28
CASSEGAAGFSNQPQHF
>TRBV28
CASSFSADGRNTIYF
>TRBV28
CASSLLGQGVNTQYF
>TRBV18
CASSPALLETQYF
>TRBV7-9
CASSLGQGFGNTIYF